The 27 T cell receptor beta chains given below trace back to one sample, sequenced in a study of CD8+CD57+ T cells in acquired aplastic anemia (dated by TCRdb to the late 2010s). Sequencing instrument: Illumina HiSeq 2000. Genomic DNA served as template for TCR beta VDJ combination and CDR3 sequence profiling. The public reads were run again by TCRdb, first through fastp at Q25 and then through MiXCR, and only productive beta chains were kept. Identical CDR3 protein sequences are pooled into one entry, listed with their most common genes and DNA. Here the sample has around 200,000 distinct CDR3 sequences; around 50% occur a single time. The ten biggest clones cover approximately 12% of the sample. Flow cytometry had shown CD8+CD57+ cell expansion in the patients selected for sequencing. Sequenced input: sorted CD4+, CD8+, or CD8+CD57+ T cells (not recorded which) from PBMCs. These TCRs come from a human donor with aplastic anemia.

This clonotype was recorded at least ten times. The V call is TRBV7-2, the J call TRBJ2-7, with no clear D. The CDR3 sequence is 14 residues long. Looked up from germline, CDR1 is SGHTA and CDR2 is FQGNSA. The V gene lost 3 bases and the J gene lost 0 bases, with 9 bases spanning the gap. Here the CDR3 DNA reads TGTGCCAGCAGCTTGGCAGCAAACTCCTACGAGCAGTACTTC. This encodes CASSLAANSYEQYF.

V is TRBV7-6 and J is TRBJ1-1; possible D gene TRBD1, 6 bases. Germline CDR1 SGHVS, CDR2 FNYEAQ. The CDR3 sequence is 13 residues long. V was shortened by 1 base and J by 5 bases, with 8 bases between the two germline ends. The CDR3 reads CASSLGTATEAFF. The CDR3 nucleotides are TGTGCCAGCAGCTTAGGGACAGCAACTGAAGCTTTCTTT.

This clonotype was counted ten times or more. The genes are TRBV7-6 and TRBJ2-2, with 7 nucleotides matching TRBD2. Germline CDR1 and CDR2: SGHVS and FNYEAQ. CDR3 length equals 14 residues. V trimming: 6 bases; J trimming: 6 bases; junction bases outside the gene matches: 7. The CDR3 nucleotides read TGTGCCAGCAGTGAGGTGGCGGGGGCCGGGGAGCTGTTTTTT. It translates to CASSEVAGAGELFF.

This chain uses TRBV7-9 with TRBJ1-1, with D tentatively TRBD1 (5 bases). CDR1 and CDR2 (germline): SEHNR, FQNEAQ (reference sequence). V was shortened by 5 bases and J by 4 bases, with 14 bases between the two germline ends. There are 14 residues in the CDR3. CDR3 DNA: TGTGCCAGCAGCACAGAAGGGGTCGGCACTGAAGCTTTCTTT. Residues: CASSTEGVGTEAFF. The full variable domain, its missing parts supplied by reference TRBV7-9 and TRBJ1-1, is DTGVSQNPRHKITKRGQNVTFRCDPISEHNRLYWYRQTLGQGPEFLTYFQNEAQLEKSRLLSDRFSAERPKGSFSTLEIQRTEQGDSAMYLCASSTEGVGTEAFFGQGTRLTVV.

The sample holds a few counts of this clonotype. CDR3 coding DNA: TGTGCCATCAGTGATACCAGGGGGCCCGGCTATGGCTACACCTTC. Its translation is CAISDTRGPGYGYTF. The chain is built from TRBV10-3 and TRBJ1-2; 8 bases are shared with TRBD1. Germline CDR1 reads ENHRY; CDR2 reads SYGVKD. The V and J ends lost 3 bases and 4 bases, in that order; junction bases with no gene match: 7. The CDR3 extends over 15 amino acids.

This clonotype was observed many times. V and J are TRBV7-9 and TRBJ1-6; tentatively, D is TRBD1 (5 bases). The germline V gene encodes CDR1 SEHNR and CDR2 FQNEAQ (reference sequence). This CDR3 contains 14 residues. V was shortened by 2 bases and J by 5 bases, with 7 bases between the two germline ends. The CDR3 sequence: CASSLSTDNSPLHF. CDR3 in DNA: TGTGCCAGCAGCTTATCGACAGATAATTCACCCCTCCACTTT.

The chain joins TRBV10-3 to TRBJ1-1; the D gene is possibly TRBD1 (5 bases). V lost 2 bases, J lost 1 base, and 11 bases lay in between. Germline V gene lookup returns CDR1 ENHRY and CDR2 SYGVKD. The CDR3 is 15 residues long. CDR3 residues: CAISETRTGNTEAFF. In DNA, the CDR3 is TGTGCCATCAGTGAGACCAGAACAGGGAACACTGAAGCTTTCTTT.

The gene calls are TRBV6-5 and TRBJ1-1; D uncertain. This CDR3 spans 13 amino acids. V lost 0 bases, J lost 6 bases, and 8 bases lay in between. Germline lookup yields CDR1 MNHEY and CDR2 SVGAGI. CDR3 bases: TGTGCCAGCAGTTACTCGAAGGGTTCTGAAGCTTTCTTT. Its translation: CASSYSKGSEAFF.

The rearrangement uses TRBV7-9 and TRBJ1-1; possible D gene TRBD1, 5 bases. This CDR3 is 14 amino acids long. The V gene's germline CDR1 is SEHNR and CDR2 FQNEAQ (reference sequence). V was clipped by 1 base and J by 1 base, with 7 bases between them. CDR3: CASSLGGENTEAFF. The CDR3 nucleotides read TGTGCCAGCAGCTTAGGGGGCGAGAACACTGAAGCTTTCTTT.

The rearrangement joins TRBV7-9 to TRBJ1-6; no reliable D call. The germline gives CDR1 SEHNR, CDR2 FQNEAQ (reference sequence). The CDR3 consists of 15 residues. The V end lost 1 base, the J end lost 6 bases, and 10 bases lay between the germline ends. The CDR3: CASSLEVGGNSPLHF. As DNA, the CDR3 is TGTGCCAGCAGCTTAGAAGTGGGAGGTAATTCACCCCTCCACTTT.

This clonotype was seen a few times. The CDR3, as DNA: TGCGCCAGCAGCCAAGATGGGGACAGGGGGCAGGCAGATACGCAGTATTTT. This codes for CASSQDGDRGQADTQYF. J is TRBJ2-3 and V is TRBV4-3, with TRBD1 matching 12 bases. CDR1 and CDR2 from the germline V gene are LGHNA and YSLEER. The length of the CDR3 is 17 residues. V was pared by 0 bases and J by 4 bases, with 5 bases of the junction left unmatched.

The V gene is TRBV24-1, the J gene TRBJ2-7, with a possible D match to TRBD1 (6 bases). CDR1 KGHDR and CDR2 SFDVKD come from the germline V gene. This CDR3 spans 13 amino acids. The V and J ends lost 2 bases and 3 bases respectively, with 7 bases between them. CDR3 bases: TGTGCCACCAGTGATTCACAGGGCTACGAGCAGTACTTC. This encodes CATSDSQGYEQYF.

Worth noting for this clonotype: At one boundary the junction diverges from the germline segment, which might be a read error. The V gene is TRBV9, the J gene TRBJ2-1; 9 bases align to TRBD2. In germline, CDR1 is SGDLS, CDR2 YYNGEE. CDR3 length equals 15 residues. CDR3 protein: CAGSVQAGGAPEQFF. CDR3 coding DNA: TGTGCCGGCAGCGTTCAGGCGGGGGGGGCCCCTGAGCAGTTCTTC.

This clonotype was picked up many times. V usage is TRBV11-3 and J usage is TRBJ2-7; D is possibly TRBD2 (7 bases). Germline-derived CDR1 and CDR2 are SGHNT and YENEEA. The CDR3 consists of 15 residues. The V end lost 1 base, the J end lost 0 bases, and 10 bases lay between the germline ends. The CDR3 bases are TGTGCCAGCAGCTTAGGGGGGGGCAGCTCCTACGAGCAGTACTTC. Its protein product is CASSLGGGSSYEQYF.

The J gene is TRBJ2-7, the V gene TRBV10-1, with D tentatively TRBD1 (6 bases). V lost 5 bases and J 2 bases, leaving 13 bases between the germline ends. The CDR3 runs to 14 residues. Germline V CDR1 and CDR2: WNHNN, SYGVQD (reference sequence). In DNA form, the CDR3 reads TGCGCCAGCAGTCCGGGACAACTGCCCTACGAGCAGTACTTC. Translated, it gives CASSPGQLPYEQYF.

The chain links TRBV19 to TRBJ1-1; the D gene is possibly TRBD1 (6 bases). This CDR3 contains 15 residues. V dropped 1 base and J dropped 1 base, with 10 bases sitting between them. Per the germline V gene, CDR1 is LNHDA and CDR2 is SQIVND (reference sequence). CDR3 DNA sequence: TGTGCCAGTAGTATAGTTCAGGGGCCGAACACTGAAGCTTTCTTT. Translation: CASSIVQGPNTEAFF.

V usage is TRBV7-2 and J usage is TRBJ1-4; TRBD1 matches at 7 bases. Germline lookup yields CDR1 SGHTA and CDR2 FQGNSA. CDR3 length: 15 amino acids. J lost 2 bases, V lost 5 bases, and 5 bases had no gene match. The CDR3 sequence: CASSTQQGTNEKLFF. Written as DNA, the CDR3 is TGTGCCAGCAGCACTCAACAGGGGACTAATGAAAAACTGTTTTTT.

The V call is TRBV4-1, the J call TRBJ2-1; 9 bases are shared with TRBD2. Germline V gene sequence: CDR1 MGHRA, CDR2 YSYEKL. The length of the CDR3 is 17 residues. The trim removed 0 bases at V and 2 bases at J, leaving 5 bases unmatched. The DNA for the CDR3 is TGCGCCAGCAGCCAAGATAGAGCGGGAGGTGCCTACAATGAGCAGTTCTTC. Translation gives CASSQDRAGGAYNEQFF.

In the case of this clonotype: A much larger clone is a single base away; this may be a read error. The CDR3 region is CASTLTARDTGVLFF. The CDR3 nucleotides read TGTGCCAGCACCCTAACTGCCAGAGACACCGGGGTGCTGTTTTTT. The chain joins TRBV10-2 to TRBJ2-2, with D possibly being TRBD2 (5 bases). This CDR3 is built from 15 residues. CDR1 is WSHSY and CDR2 is SAAADI in the germline V gene.

This chain uses TRBV7-9 with TRBJ2-5; D is possibly TRBD1 or TRBD2 (5 bases each). Germline-derived CDR1 and CDR2 are SEHNR and FQNEAQ (reference sequence). CDR3 length: 14 amino acids. The V and J ends lost 4 bases and 5 bases respectively, with 14 bases between them. CDR3 sequence: CASSSQGRDETQYF. In nucleotides, the CDR3 is TGTGCCAGCAGCTCCCAGGGCAGGGACGAGACCCAGTACTTC.

This clonotype was picked up many times. This chain connects TRBV3-1 to TRBJ2-6; 9 positions agree with TRBD1. This CDR3 region has 21 residues. V was pared by 4 bases and J by 0 bases, with 16 bases of the junction left unmatched. The germline V gene has CDR1 LGHDT and CDR2 YNNKEL (reference sequence). The CDR3 DNA reads TGTGCCAGCAGCCCTTTAATCAAGACAGGGGGTCTTAACTCTGGGGCCAACGTCCTGACTTTC. As protein: CASSPLIKTGGLNSGANVLTF.

This clonotype has only a few counts. The chain uses TRBV24-1 and TRBJ1-2; D perhaps matches TRBD1 (5 bases). There are 15 residues in the CDR3. V was pared by 3 bases and J by 3 bases, with 13 bases between. Germline CDR1 KGHDR, CDR2 SFDVKD. CDR3 sequence: CATSDPGGTDYGYTF. CDR3 coding DNA: TGTGCCACCAGTGATCCAGGCGGGACCGACTATGGCTACACCTTC.

This clonotype was recorded many times. The rearrangement uses TRBV7-6 and TRBJ1-6; 8 positions agree with TRBD1. CDR3 length equals 14 residues. V gave up 3 bases and J gave up 9 bases; unmatched junction bases: 4. Germline V gene data show CDR1 as SGHVS and CDR2 as FNYEAQ. CDR3 bases: TGTGCCAGCAGCTTCCAGGGGGCAGGTTCACCCCTCCACTTT. It yields the protein CASSFQGAGSPLHF.

The rearrangement joins TRBV10-3 to TRBJ1-1; D perhaps matches TRBD1 (6 bases). Trimming removed 10 bases from V and 0 bases from J, with 12 bases in between. Germline-derived CDR1 and CDR2 are ENHRY and SYGVKD. This CDR3 is built from 13 residues. The CDR3 nucleotides are TGTGCCACCAGGGGCGGTATGAACACTGAAGCTTTCTTT. It codes for CATRGGMNTEAFF.

The V gene is TRBV20-1, the J gene TRBJ2-5; 8 bases are shared with TRBD1. The V and J ends lost 6 bases and 3 bases, in that order; junction bases with no gene match: 6. This CDR3 region has 13 residues. In germline, CDR1 is DFQATT, CDR2 SNEGSKA (reference sequence). The CDR3 DNA reads TGCAGTGCCGCCTCACAGGGGGAAGAGACCCAGTACTTC. Encoded protein: CSAASQGEETQYF.

The V gene is TRBV2, the J gene TRBJ1-1; D unclear. Trimming stripped 2 bases from V and 8 bases from J, with 18 bases between. The CDR3 contains 15 residues. Germline CDR1 reads SNHLY; CDR2 reads FYNNEI. CDR3: CASSELGGGKPEAFF. The CDR3 DNA sequence: TGTGCCAGCAGTGAATTAGGTGGAGGCAAGCCGGAAGCTTTCTTT.

The CDR3 bases are TGTGCCACCAGTGCTAGTGCGCTGGTTAATGAAAAACTGTTTTTT. Amino acids: CATSASALVNEKLFF. This chain links TRBV24-1 with TRBJ1-4; D gene unclear. Germline V gives CDR1 KGHDR, CDR2 SFDVKD. Trimming cost V 5 bases and J 4 bases, with 13 bases left between them. The CDR3 loop spans 15 amino acids.